This T cell receptor (beta chain) comes out of a study of blood T cell repertoires in COVID-19. Study information: Some COVID-19 samples were acute and others convalescent; all came from the United States, Italy and Spain. PBMCs, B-cell-depleted T cells, or T cells were the source of the cDNA or gDNA that made up the material.

The CDR3 has 12 amino acids. Germline V CDR1 and CDR2: GTSNPN, SVGIG (reference sequence). The V end lost 0 bases, the J end lost 10 bases, and 10 bases lay between the germline ends. Per the original methods: How many nucleated cells were present was estimated from reference gene primer amplification. The data were produced by immunoSEQ multiplex PCR, yet TCRdb's version contains in-frame clones alone and is incomplete. V, J and clone size reflect that table, while D and trimming were determined from the DNA. Of a few hundred thousand clones in the sample, around 85% were seen once. The source of this sequence is a woman under 30 with acute or convalescent COVID-19. The rearrangement links TRBV30 to TRBJ2-1; TRBD1 is a possible D gene (6 bases). Sequenced material: peripheral blood. Here the CDR3 DNA reads TGTGCCTGGAGTGTCGGCAGGGGAGAGCAGTTCTTC. Residues: CAWSVGRGEQFF.